The text below deals with one T cell receptor beta chain. The target antigen is unknown. CDR3 length equals 15 residues. Germline loops: CDR1 GTSNPN, CDR2 SVGIG (reference sequence). J lost 3 bases, V lost 0 bases, and 2 bases had no gene match. The authors cocultured the mixed lymphocyte reaction cells at 37 degrees C for 6 days. Prior to a 1:1 mixing, responder PBMCs were labelled with CFSE and stimulator PBMCs with Violet Dye. The record originates from a study of siplizumab effects on memory and regulatory T cells. Whole-study findings and limits: Where siplizumab was present, mappable alloreactive CD4+ clones averaged approximately 73% Treg-derived, compared with 26.9% in controls. Whether proliferating Tregs in siplizumab cultures suppress was not functionally confirmed.

Assays were performed on about 10^5 TCR templates per sample. Sequencing was performed with immunoSEQ multiplex PCR; in TCRdb, only in-frame clones are kept and a portion is missing. The sample has around 9,500 clones, around 40% seen once; the top ten hold 8.5% to 9%. Sequencing was done on a sample of CFSE-low (dividing) CD4+ T cells sorted from an allogeneic mixed lymphocyte reaction. The receptor was derived from a human donor in good health; the cells came from an allogeneic mixed lymphocyte reaction. This chain joins TRBV30 and TRBJ1-5; 10 bases are a match to TRBD1. As DNA, the CDR3 is TGTGCCTGGAGTGTGGGACAGGGGTTCAATCAGCCCCAGCATTTT. Its translation: CAWSVGQGFNQPQHF.